The clone carrying this TCR beta chain was recorded at least ten times. These data are taken from a study of T-cell reconstitution after alpha-beta-depleted transplantation in children. Unmatched junction bases numbered 14, after V lost 5 bases and J lost 9 bases. The CDR3 has 16 amino acids. Germline V gene lookup returns CDR1 SGHTA and CDR2 FQGNSA. Unique molecular identifiers were incorporated during preparation of the TCRbeta library. Each CDR3 protein is one row after TCRdb ran MiXCR on the PCR reads. This sample has about 110,000 distinct CDR3 sequences, with over 9% found just once. The material was PBMCs from the stem cell graft donor, obtained from the stem cell graft. The sequence was collected from a human donor who donated a stem cell graft to a child with acute lymphoblastic leukemia. The rearrangement uses TRBV7-2 and TRBJ2-1; 9 positions match TRBD2. CDR3 loop: CASSPATAGGPGEQFF. The CDR3 DNA follows: TGTGCCAGCAGCCCCGCCACCGCGGGAGGGCCTGGTGAGCAGTTCTTC.